This paragraph covers one T cell receptor (beta chain) sequence. This receptor's antigen is unknown. Base qualities are not at hand, and no much larger clone is one base apart. The CDR3 has 17 amino acids, counting the end cysteine and phenylalanine. CDR3 DNA only is kept here, 51 bases in frame from base 1. CDR1 and CDR2 (SGHDN, FVKESK) derive from the germline V gene. Unmatched junction bases come to 7, with V trimmed by 2 bases and J by 1 base. In light of the paper, this sample's time point label describes: baseline before first vaccination. Vaccinee samples came from UK trials COV001 and COV002, including a single-blind randomized controlled phase 2/3 trial of AZD1222 (ChAdOx1 nCoV-19) in healthy adults. Trial participant PBMC samples were collected at day 0 and day 28 after the second dose for TCRbeta chain sequencing. The entry originates in a study of T cell responses to AZD1222 COVID-19 vaccine (dated by TCRdb to about 2021). With regard to the full study: AZD1222 recipients whose second dose came at about 4 weeks and those whose second dose came at about 12 weeks were combined into one group, since spike-specific TCR depth and breadth did not differ between the two schedules. Trial participants were enrolled by age into 18-55, 56-69 and 70-plus year subgroups, with around 150, 28 and 57 TCR-sequenced participants respectively. TCR sequencing was performed for roughly 250 trial participants, of whom about 200 were given two doses of AZD1222 and approximately 25 were given two doses of MenACWY control vaccine.

The paper as a whole reports these results and caveats: Epitopes outside the regions mutated in the B.1.351 and B.1.1.7 variants were reportedly recognized by nearly half of the unique spike-specific TCRs. The vaccine-associated CD4 TCRs covered the entire spike protein, and the dominant responses fell in regions 160-218 and 743-854. A significant rise in spike-specific TCR breadth and depth was observed after two AZD1222 doses relative to day 0 and relative to MenACWY recipients. Conclusions about previously exposed vaccinees are limited, since just five to seven AZD1222 recipients were seropositive for SARS-CoV-2 at baseline. Participants were mostly white British, with more females than males. The authors suggested clonal diversity may have been underestimated. No day 14 peak-response samples were available, so repertoires were characterized only after the peak T cell response. In the small 56-69-year group, the increase in depth fell short of significance, most likely because of low power.

The CDR3 regions of human TCRbeta chains were analyzed by immunosequencing. Per the authors' processing: TCRs in the repertoires were matched against a reference library of SARS-CoV-2-specific TCRs that had been generated with the MIRA antigen-specificity platform. Breadth was defined as the fraction of unique TCRs that were SARS-CoV-2-associated. Depth was defined as the fraction of total T cells that were SARS-CoV-2-associated. Using the MIRA data, each spike-specific TCR was assigned both to the spike region to which the TCR was reactive and to a CD4 or CD8 class. Log10-transformed breadth and depth values were compared by one-way ANOVA with Sidak's multiple comparisons tests. The clones in this table, taken by TCRdb from immuneACCESS, are in-frame only. Not every clone is retained; where verified, under half of the shortfall comes from an unresolved V gene, and the cause of the rest is unknown. That table furnishes V, J and clone size, whereas the DNA furnished D and trimming. The sample includes 90,000 to 100,000 clones, with 85% to 90% observed a single time. The top ten constitute roughly 3.5% of the sample.

The input for sequencing was peripheral blood, taken on day 0 of AZD1222 vaccination. This sequence originates from an adult in good health. The chain employs TRBV14 and TRBJ2-3; TRBD2 lines up with 9 middle nucleotides. CDR3 region: CASSQRQGLARTDTQYF. The nucleotide sequence reads as follows: TGTGCCAGCAGCCAACGACAGGGACTAGCTCGCACAGATACGCAGTATTTT.